This T cell receptor beta chain was captured in a study of vaccination effects on CD4 cells after COVID-19. As for the study in general: Of the BNT162b2 and mRNA-1273 vaccines, participants received two doses of one or the other. Study-wide results and limits: Marked clonal contraction was seen in infection- and vaccine-induced clones late after vaccination.

Using immunoSEQ multiplex PCR, the repertoire was profiled, and TCRdb retains in-frame clones only, with some absent. The table records about 73,000 clones, roughly 74% of them present only once. Ahead of sequencing, the ViraFEST assay grew antigen-specific CD4+ T cells using viral peptide pools. Following 10 days of culture, CD4+ T cells were isolated. Previously uninfected by SARS-CoV-2, the vaccine recipients also showed negative nucleocapsid antibodies. With around 10 ug/ml peptides and roughly 11 IU/ml IL-2, fewer than 2.5 million PBMC per well were cultured. Half-medium exchanges with IL-2 medium took place on days 3 and 7. The CDR3 is made up of 13 amino acids. Germline CDR1 reads WSHSY; CDR2 reads SAAADI. The V end lost 5 bases, the J end lost 2 bases, and 7 bases lay between the germline ends. This clone has a handful of counts. Its matching antigen is unknown.

The material was CD4+ T cells from PBMCs cultured with HCoV-NL63 spike peptides, obtained before COVID-19 vaccination. The V call is TRBV10-2, the J call TRBJ2-1, with D perhaps given as TRBD1 or TRBD2 (5 bases each). This clonotype was obtained from a human donor who received a COVID-19 vaccine. The CDR3 protein is CASSLGAYNEQFF. The CDR3 DNA reads TGCGCCAGCAGTCTGGGGGCCTACAATGAGCAGTTCTTC.